The 5 T cell receptor beta chains given below trace back to one sample, sequenced in a study of CXCR3-negative and CXCR3-positive naive CD8 T cells. UMI-labeled 5' RACE yielded the TRB cDNA libraries. TCRdb re-called the 5' RACE reads and shows each CDR3 protein once, DNA omitted. This sample's table has tens of thousands of distinct CDR3 sequences. Sequenced input: memory CD8+ T cells from blood. These receptors all stem from a human donor in good health. Some clones in this sample may be carry-over from other donors' samples.

V usage is TRBV11-2 and J usage is TRBJ2-1. Germline CDR1 reads SGHAT; CDR2 reads FQNNGV. There are 15 residues in the CDR3. The CDR3 here is CASSSSGNSNNEQFF.

The V gene is TRBV29-1, the J gene TRBJ2-7; TCRdb calls TRBD2, which cannot be checked without DNA. Per the germline V gene, CDR1 is SQVTM and CDR2 is ANQGSEA. The CDR3 extends over 14 amino acids. This CDR3 reads CSVSGTSGSYEQYF.

The chain carries TRBV6-2 or TRBV6-3 and TRBJ2-7; TCRdb outputs TRBD1, but without DNA this stays unchecked. The V gene's germline CDR1 is MNHEY and CDR2 SVGEGT. The CDR3 sequence is 14 residues long. The CDR3 is CASSTETETYEQYF.

This rearrangement joins TRBV7-9 to TRBJ2-3; TCRdb indicates TRBD1, and absent DNA this call remains unverified. This CDR3 spans 15 amino acids. Germline-derived CDR1 and CDR2 are SEHNR and FQNEAQ (reference sequence). CDR3 in amino acids: CASSPPGGDADTQYF.

The CDR3 protein is CASSYGSEQETQYF. The J gene is TRBJ2-5, the V gene TRBV6-2 or TRBV6-3. This CDR3 comprises 14 residues. Germline CDR1 and CDR2: MNHEY and SVGEGT.